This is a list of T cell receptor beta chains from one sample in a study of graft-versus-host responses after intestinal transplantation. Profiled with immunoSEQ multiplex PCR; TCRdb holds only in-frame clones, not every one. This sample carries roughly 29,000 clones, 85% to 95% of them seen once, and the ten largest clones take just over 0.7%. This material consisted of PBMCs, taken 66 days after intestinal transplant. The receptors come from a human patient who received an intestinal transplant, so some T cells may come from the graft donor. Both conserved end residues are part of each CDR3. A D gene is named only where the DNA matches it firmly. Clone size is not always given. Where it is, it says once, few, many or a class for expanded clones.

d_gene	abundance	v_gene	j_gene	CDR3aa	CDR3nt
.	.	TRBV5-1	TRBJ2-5	CASSLATFLRRGAQYF	TGCGCCAGCAGCTTGGCAACATTTTTACGGCGGGGCGCCCAGTACTTC
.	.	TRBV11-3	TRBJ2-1	CASSLQLSYNEQFF	TGTGCCAGCAGCCTCCAACTCAGCTACAATGAGCAGTTCTTC
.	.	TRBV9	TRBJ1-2	CAARAGAGINYGYTF	TGTGCCGCCCGGGCCGGGGCAGGGATTAACTATGGCTACACCTTC
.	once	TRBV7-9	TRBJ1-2	CASSLEESYTF	TGTGCCAGCAGCTTAGAGGAAAGCTACACCTTC
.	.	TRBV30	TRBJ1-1	CAWTWGGTNTEAFF	TGTGCCTGGACCTGGGGGGGAACGAACACTGAAGCTTTCTTT
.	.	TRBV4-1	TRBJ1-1	CASSQGPRLNTEAFF	TGCGCCAGCAGCCAAGGCCCCAGGTTGAACACTGAAGCTTTCTTT
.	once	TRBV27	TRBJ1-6	CASSFLGGYNSPLHF	TGTGCCAGCAGTTTTTTGGGAGGATATAATTCACCCCTCCACTTT
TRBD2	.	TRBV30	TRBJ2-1	CAWEGTIMGEQFF	TGTGCCTGGGAGGGGACTATCATGGGTGAGCAGTTCTTC
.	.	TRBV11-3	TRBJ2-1	CASSLGRVNEQFF	TGTGCCAGCAGCTTAGGACGGGTTAATGAGCAGTTCTTC
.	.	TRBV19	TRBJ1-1	CASSYGTEAFF	TGTGCCAGTAGTTACGGCACTGAAGCTTTCTTT
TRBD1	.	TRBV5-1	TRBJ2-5	CASSPQTGEQTQYF	TGCGCCAGCAGCCCTCAGACAGGGGAGCAGACCCAGTACTTC
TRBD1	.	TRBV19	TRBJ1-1	CASSIIPTGPEAFF	TGTGCCAGTAGTATAATTCCGACAGGGCCTGAAGCTTTCTTT
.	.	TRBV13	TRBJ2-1	CASSWDRSYNEQFF	TGTGCCAGCAGCTGGGACCGCTCCTACAATGAGCAGTTCTTC
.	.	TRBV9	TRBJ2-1	CASSAWGDEQFF	TGTGCCAGCAGCGCCTGGGGCGATGAGCAGTTCTTC
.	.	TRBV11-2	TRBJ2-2	CASSWGPGANTGELFF	TGTGCCAGCAGCTGGGGGCCAGGCGCGAACACCGGGGAGCTGTTTTTT
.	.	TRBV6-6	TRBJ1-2	CASSTGNYGYTF	TGTGCCAGCAGTACGGGAAACTATGGCTACACCTTC
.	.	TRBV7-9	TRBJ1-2	CASSWSNNYGYTF	TGTGCCAGCAGCTGGTCAAATAACTATGGCTACACCTTC
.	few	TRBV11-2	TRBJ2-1	CASSFGGEQFF	TGTGCCAGCAGCTTCGGCGGTGAGCAGTTCTTC
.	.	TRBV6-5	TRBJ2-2	CASSFQVVGELFF	TGTGCCAGCAGTTTTCAGGTTGTCGGGGAGCTGTTTTTT
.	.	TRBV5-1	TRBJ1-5	CASSFDLSGQPQHF	TGCGCCAGCAGCTTTGACCTCTCCGGCCAGCCCCAGCATTTT
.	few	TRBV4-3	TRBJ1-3	CASSQDGGKGNTIYF	TGCGCCAGCAGCCAAGATGGGGGGAAAGGAAACACCATATATTTT
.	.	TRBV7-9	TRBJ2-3	CASSLYSGTDTQYF	TGTGCCAGCAGCTTATACAGCGGCACAGATACGCAGTATTTT
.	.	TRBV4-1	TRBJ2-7	CASSQDFTYEQYF	TGCGCCAGCAGCCAAGATTTTACCTACGAGCAGTACTTC
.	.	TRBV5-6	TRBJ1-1	CASSLGQVEAFF	TGTGCCAGCAGCTTGGGCCAAGTTGAAGCTTTCTTT
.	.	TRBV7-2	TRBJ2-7	CASSLGGGPYEQYF	TGTGCCAGCAGTCTGGGGGGCGGACCCTACGAGCAGTACTTC
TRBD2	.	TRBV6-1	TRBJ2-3	CASSGHPGLAGAPLYF	TGTGCCAGCAGTGGACACCCGGGACTAGCGGGGGCGCCGTTATATTTT
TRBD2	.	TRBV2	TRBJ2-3	CASSQAGLAGDTQYF	TGTGCCAGCAGTCAGGCGGGACTAGCCGGAGATACGCAGTATTTT
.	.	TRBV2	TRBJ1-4	CASTSGANEKLFF	TGTGCCAGCACATCTGGAGCTAATGAAAAACTGTTTTTT
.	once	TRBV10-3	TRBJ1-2	CACPGFNYGYTF	TGTGCCTGCCCCGGGTTCAACTATGGCTACACCTTC
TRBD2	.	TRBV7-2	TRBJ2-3	CASSLTPTSGTDTQYF	TGTGCCAGCAGCCTAACCCCGACTAGCGGCACAGATACGCAGTATTTT
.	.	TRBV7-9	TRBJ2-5	CASSLEGAQYF	TGTGCCAGCAGCTTAGAGGGCGCCCAGTACTTC
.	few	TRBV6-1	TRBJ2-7	CASSEAGRLTYEQYF	TGTGCCAGCAGTGAAGCAGGGAGACTTACTTACGAGCAGTACTTC
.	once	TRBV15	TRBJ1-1	CATSRDPPGLEAFF	TGTGCCACCAGCAGAGATCCTCCGGGGCTTGAAGCTTTCTTT
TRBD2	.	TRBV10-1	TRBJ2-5	CASSESGLAGETQYF	TGCGCCAGCAGTGAGTCGGGACTAGCGGGAGAGACCCAGTACTTC
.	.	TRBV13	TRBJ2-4	CASSLSPWGHKNIQYF	TGTGCCAGCAGCCTATCCCCGTGGGGGCACAAAAACATTCAGTACTTC
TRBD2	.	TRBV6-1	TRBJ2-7	CASSAPTSDSYEQYF	TGTGCCAGCAGTGCACCGACTAGCGACTCCTACGAGCAGTACTTC
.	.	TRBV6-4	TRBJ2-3	CASSALDRDGKDTQYF	TGTGCCAGCAGTGCCCTTGACCGGGACGGCAAAGATACGCAGTATTTT
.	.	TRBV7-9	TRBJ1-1	CASSLQGSGHTEAFF	TGTGCCAGCAGCTTACAGGGGTCCGGACACACTGAAGCTTTCTTT
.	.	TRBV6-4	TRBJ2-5	CASSQLPRGTQYF	TGTGCCAGCAGTCAATTGCCTAGAGGGACCCAGTACTTC
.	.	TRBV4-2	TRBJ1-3	CASSQEKNFENTIYF	TGTGCCAGCAGCCAAGAAAAGAATTTCGAAAACACCATATATTTT
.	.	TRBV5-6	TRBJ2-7	CASNDRAENYEQYF	TGTGCCAGCAACGACCGGGCCGAAAACTACGAGCAGTACTTC
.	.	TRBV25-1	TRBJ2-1	CASSENEQFF	TGTGCCAGCAGTGAGAATGAGCAGTTCTTC
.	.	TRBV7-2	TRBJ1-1	CASSFWVQLRGPYTEAFF	TGTGCCAGCAGCTTTTGGGTCCAGCTGAGGGGACCCTACACTGAAGCTTTCTTT
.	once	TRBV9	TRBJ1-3	CASSYSGNTIYF	TGTGCCAGCAGTTACTCGGGAAACACCATATATTTT
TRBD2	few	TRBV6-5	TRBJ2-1	CASSYSISGLYNEQFF	TGTGCCAGCAGTTACTCGATTAGCGGGCTTTACAATGAGCAGTTCTTC
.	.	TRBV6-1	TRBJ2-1	CASSEFGGNEQFF	TGTGCCAGCAGTGAATTTGGCGGGAATGAGCAGTTCTTC
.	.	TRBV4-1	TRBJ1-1	CASSQETLMNTEAFF	TGCGCCAGCAGCCAAGAAACACTTATGAACACTGAAGCTTTCTTT
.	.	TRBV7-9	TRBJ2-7	CASSPLLTETLSYEQYF	TGTGCCAGCAGCCCCCTGTTAACAGAAACCTTAAGCTACGAGCAGTACTTC
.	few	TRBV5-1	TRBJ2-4	CASSLAAKRRLAKNIQYF	TGCGCCAGCAGCTTGGCCGCTAAACGAAGGTTGGCCAAAAACATTCAGTACTTC
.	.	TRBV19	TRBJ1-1	CASTLWEAGTEAFF	TGTGCCAGTACCCTATGGGAGGCTGGCACTGAAGCTTTCTTT